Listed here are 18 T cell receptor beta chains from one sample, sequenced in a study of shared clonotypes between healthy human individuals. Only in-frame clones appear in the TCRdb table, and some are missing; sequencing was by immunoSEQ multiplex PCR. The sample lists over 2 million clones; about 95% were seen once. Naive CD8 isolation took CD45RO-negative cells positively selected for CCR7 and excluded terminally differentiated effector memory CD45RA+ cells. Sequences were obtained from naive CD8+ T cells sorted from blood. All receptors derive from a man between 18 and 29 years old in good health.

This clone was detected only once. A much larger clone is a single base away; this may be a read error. The CDR3 nucleotides read TGCAGCGTCGAAGGGGGTACCTGCGAGCAGTACTTC. It translates to CSVEGGTCEQYF. This sequence joins TRBV29-1 and TRBJ2-7; D might be TRBD1 (6 bases). The germline gives CDR1 SQVTM, CDR2 ANQGSEA. This CDR3 spans 12 amino acids.

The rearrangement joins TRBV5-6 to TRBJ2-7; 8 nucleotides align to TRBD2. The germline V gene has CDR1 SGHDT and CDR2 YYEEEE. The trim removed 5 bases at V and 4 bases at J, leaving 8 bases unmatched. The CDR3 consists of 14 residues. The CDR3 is CASRGSGGWYEQYF. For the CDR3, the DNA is TGTGCCAGCAGAGGGAGCGGGGGTTGGTACGAGCAGTACTTC.

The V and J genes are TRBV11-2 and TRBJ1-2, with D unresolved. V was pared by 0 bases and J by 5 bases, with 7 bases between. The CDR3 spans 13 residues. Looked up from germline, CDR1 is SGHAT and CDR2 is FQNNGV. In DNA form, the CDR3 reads TGTGCCAGCAGCTTAGAATCGGATTATGGCTACACCTTC. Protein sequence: CASSLESDYGYTF.

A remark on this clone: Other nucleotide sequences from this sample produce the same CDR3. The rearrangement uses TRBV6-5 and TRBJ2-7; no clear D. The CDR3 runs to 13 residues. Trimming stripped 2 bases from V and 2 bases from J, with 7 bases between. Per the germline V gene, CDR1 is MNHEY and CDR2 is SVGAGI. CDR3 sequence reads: CASSYSQTYEQYF. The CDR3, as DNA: TGTGCCAGCAGTTACAGTCAAACCTACGAGCAGTACTTC.

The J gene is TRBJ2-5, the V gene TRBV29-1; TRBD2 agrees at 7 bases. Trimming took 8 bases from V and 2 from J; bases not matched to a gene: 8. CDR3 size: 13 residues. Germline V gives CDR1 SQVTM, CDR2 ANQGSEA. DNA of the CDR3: TGCAGCACAAGCGGGACCCGACAAGAGACCCAGTACTTC. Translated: CSTSGTRQETQYF.

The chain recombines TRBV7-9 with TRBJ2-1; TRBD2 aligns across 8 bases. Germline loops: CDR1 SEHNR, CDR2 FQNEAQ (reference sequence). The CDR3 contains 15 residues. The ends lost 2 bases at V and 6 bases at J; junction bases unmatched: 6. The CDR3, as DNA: TGTGCCAGCAGCTTACCGGGACTAGGTCTCAATGAGCAGTTCTTC. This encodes CASSLPGLGLNEQFF.

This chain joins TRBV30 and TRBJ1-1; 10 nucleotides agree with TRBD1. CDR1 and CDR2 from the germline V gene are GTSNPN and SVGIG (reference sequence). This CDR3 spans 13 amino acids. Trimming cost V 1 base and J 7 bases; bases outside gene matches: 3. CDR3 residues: CAWSAGTGVEAFF. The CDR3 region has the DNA TGTGCCTGGAGTGCTGGGACAGGGGTTGAAGCTTTCTTT.

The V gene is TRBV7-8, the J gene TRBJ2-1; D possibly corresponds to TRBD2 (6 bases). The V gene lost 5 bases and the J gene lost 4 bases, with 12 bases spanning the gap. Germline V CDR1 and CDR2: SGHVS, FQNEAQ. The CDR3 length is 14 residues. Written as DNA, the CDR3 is TGTGCCAGCAGCCCCGGGACTTTGTACAATGAGCAGTTCTTC. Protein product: CASSPGTLYNEQFF.

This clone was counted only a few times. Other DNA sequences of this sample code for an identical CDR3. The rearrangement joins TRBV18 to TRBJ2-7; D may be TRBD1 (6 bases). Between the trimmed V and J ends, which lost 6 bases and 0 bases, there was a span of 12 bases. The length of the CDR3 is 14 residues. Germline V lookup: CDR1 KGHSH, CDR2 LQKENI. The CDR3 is CASSPTGSSYEQYF. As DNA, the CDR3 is TGTGCCAGCTCGCCTACAGGGAGCTCCTACGAGCAGTACTTC.

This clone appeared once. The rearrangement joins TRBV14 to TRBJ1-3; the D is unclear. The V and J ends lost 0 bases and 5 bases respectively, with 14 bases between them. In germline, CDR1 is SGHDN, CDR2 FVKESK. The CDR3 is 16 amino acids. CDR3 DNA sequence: TGTGCCAGCAGCCAAGATGGGAACTACCTCCGAAACACCATATATTTT. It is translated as CASSQDGNYLRNTIYF.

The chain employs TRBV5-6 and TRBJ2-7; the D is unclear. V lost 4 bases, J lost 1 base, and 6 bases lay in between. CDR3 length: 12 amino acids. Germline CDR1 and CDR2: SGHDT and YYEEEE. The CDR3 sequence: CASSAPSYEQYF. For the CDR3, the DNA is TGTGCCAGCAGCGCGCCGTCCTACGAGCAGTACTTC.

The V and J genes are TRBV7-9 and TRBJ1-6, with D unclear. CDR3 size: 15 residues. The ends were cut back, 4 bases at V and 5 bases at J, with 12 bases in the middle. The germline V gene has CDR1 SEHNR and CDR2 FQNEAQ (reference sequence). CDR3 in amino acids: CASSSSGPDNSPLHF. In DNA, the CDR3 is TGTGCCAGCAGCTCCTCCGGTCCCGATAATTCACCCCTCCACTTT.

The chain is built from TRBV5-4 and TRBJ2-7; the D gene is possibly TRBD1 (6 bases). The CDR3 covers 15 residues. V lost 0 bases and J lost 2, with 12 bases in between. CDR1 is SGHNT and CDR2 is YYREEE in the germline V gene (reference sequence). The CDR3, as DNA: TGTGCCAGCAGCTTGGAGAGACAGGCGACCTACGAGCAGTACTTC. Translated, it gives CASSLERQATYEQYF.

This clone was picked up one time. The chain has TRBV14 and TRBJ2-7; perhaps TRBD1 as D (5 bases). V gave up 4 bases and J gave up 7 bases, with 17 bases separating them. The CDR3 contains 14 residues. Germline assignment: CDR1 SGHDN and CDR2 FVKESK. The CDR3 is CASSLFTGPEEQYF. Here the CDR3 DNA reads TGTGCCAGCAGCCTTTTCACAGGCCCCGAAGAGCAGTACTTC.

CDR3 nucleotides: TGTGCCAGCAGCTTGGCTAGATTGGCAGATACGCAGTATTTT. It is translated as CASSLARLADTQYF. This rearrangement joins TRBV5-6 to TRBJ2-3; D is unclear. The ends were cut back, 0 bases at V and 4 bases at J, with 9 bases in the middle. The CDR3 is 14 amino acids. Looked up from germline, CDR1 is SGHDT and CDR2 is YYEEEE.

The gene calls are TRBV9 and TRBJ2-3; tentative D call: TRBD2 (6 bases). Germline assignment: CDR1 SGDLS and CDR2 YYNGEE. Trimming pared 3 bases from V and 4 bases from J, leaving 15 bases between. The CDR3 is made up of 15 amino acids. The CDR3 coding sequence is TGTGCCAGCAGCGGCGACGCGGGACTCCCAGATACGCAGTATTTT. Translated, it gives CASSGDAGLPDTQYF.

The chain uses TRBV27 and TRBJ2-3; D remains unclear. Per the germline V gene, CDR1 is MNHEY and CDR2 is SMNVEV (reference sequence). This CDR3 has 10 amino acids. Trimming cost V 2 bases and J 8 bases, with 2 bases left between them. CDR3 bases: TGTGCCAGCAGTTTAGGTACGCAGTATTTT. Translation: CASSLGTQYF.

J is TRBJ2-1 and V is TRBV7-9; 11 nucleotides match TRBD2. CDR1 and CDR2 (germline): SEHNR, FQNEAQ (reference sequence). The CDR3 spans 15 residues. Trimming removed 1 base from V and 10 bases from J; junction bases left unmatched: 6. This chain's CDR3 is CASSLVLAGVEEQFF. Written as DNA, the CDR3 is TGTGCCAGCAGCTTAGTACTAGCGGGAGTCGAGGAGCAGTTCTTC.